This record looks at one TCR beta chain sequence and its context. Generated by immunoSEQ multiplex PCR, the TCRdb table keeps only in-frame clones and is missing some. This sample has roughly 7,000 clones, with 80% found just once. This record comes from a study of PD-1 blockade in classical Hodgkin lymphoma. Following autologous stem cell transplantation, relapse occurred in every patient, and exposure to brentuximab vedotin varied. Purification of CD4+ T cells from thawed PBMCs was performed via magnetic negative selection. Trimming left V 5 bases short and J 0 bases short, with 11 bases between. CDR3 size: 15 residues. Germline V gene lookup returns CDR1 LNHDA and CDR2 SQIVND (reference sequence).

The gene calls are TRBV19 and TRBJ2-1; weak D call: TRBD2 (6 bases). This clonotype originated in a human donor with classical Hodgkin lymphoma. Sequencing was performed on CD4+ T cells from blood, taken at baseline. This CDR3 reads CASSPGVPSYNEQFF. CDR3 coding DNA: TGTGCCAGTAGTCCGGGGGTTCCCTCCTACAATGAGCAGTTCTTC.